This TCR beta chain came from a study of Graves' ophthalmopathy and Graves' hyperthyroidism. This CDR3 has 15 amino acids. V was clipped by 4 bases and J by 1 base, with 13 bases between them. Germline CDR1 is LNHDA and CDR2 is SQIVND (reference sequence). Investigators amplified TCR beta CDR3 regions from RNA transcripts. HTBI primers were used in a first-round RT-PCR, which preceded a second-round multiplex PCR. TCRdb re-analysed the multiplex PCR reads in MiXCR, keeping a single row per CDR3 protein. Of some 400,000 distinct CDR3 sequences detected, 15% to 20% appear once; the ten largest clones hold more than 1.5%. This clonotype has at least ten counts.

This sequence was found in a woman under 30 with Graves' ophthalmopathy. Sequencing was carried out using peripheral blood. The chain links TRBV19 to TRBJ1-1; TRBD1 is a possible D gene (5 bases). This chain's CDR3 is CASSTPRGGNTEAFF. The CDR3, as DNA: TGTGCCAGTAGTACCCCTCGGGGGGGGAACACTGAAGCTTTCTTT.